This T cell receptor (beta chain) was identified during a study of blood T cell repertoires in COVID-19. Everyone who took part was roughly 18 to 89 years old, and they came from about two dozen US areas. Each participant's cohort was designated according to participant-reported clinical history. Recovery among Cohort 3 donors was established by two negative PCRs, clearance, or symptom resolution. Repertoires were generated with immunoSEQ multiplex PCR, while TCRdb's copy carries only in-frame clones and drops some. The table lists some 150,000 clones, 86% of them singletons. The V gene's germline CDR1 is SGHRS and CDR2 YFSETQ. The J segment lost 2 bases and the V segment lost 7 bases, leaving 9 bases of the junction unmatched. CDR3 length: 14 residues.

The sequenced sample was PBMCs or T cells enriched from blood (not recorded which). V and J are TRBV5-1 and TRBJ2-7, with 7 bases fitting TRBD1. This TCR was sampled from a man between 50 and 59 years old who had recovered from COVID-19. The CDR3 DNA reads as TGCGCCAGCGCAAAACGACAGGGCCCCTACGAGCAGTACTTC. Protein sequence: CASAKRQGPYEQYF.